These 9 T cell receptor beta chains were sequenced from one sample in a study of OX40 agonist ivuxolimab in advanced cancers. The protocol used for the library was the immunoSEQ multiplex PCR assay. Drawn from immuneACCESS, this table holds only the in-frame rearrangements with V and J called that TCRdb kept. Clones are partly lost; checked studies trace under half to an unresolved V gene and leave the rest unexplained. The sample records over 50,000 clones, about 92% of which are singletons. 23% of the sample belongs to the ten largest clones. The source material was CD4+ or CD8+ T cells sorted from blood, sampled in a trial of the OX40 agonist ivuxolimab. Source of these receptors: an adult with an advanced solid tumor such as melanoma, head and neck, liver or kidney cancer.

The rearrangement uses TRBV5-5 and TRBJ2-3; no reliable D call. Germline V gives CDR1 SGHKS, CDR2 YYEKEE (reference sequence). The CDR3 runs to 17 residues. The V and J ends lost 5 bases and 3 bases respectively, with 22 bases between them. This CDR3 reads CASRASVGLSETDTQYF. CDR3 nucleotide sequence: TGTGCCAGCAGGGCCTCGGTTGGGCTAAGTGAGACAGATACGCAGTATTTT.

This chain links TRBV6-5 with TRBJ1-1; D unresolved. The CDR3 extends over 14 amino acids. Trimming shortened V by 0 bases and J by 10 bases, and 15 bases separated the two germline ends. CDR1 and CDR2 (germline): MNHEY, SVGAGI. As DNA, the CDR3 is TGTGCCAGCAGTTACTCGGCAGTAGCCCTGTCAGCTTTCTTT. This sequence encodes CASSYSAVALSAFF.

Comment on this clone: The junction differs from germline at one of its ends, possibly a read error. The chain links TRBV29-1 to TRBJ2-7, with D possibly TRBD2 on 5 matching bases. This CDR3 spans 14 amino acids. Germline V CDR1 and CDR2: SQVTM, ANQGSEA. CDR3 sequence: CSVEGLPPTYEQYF. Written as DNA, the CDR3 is TGCAGCGTAGAAGGACTTCCCCCGACCTACGAGCAGTACTTC.

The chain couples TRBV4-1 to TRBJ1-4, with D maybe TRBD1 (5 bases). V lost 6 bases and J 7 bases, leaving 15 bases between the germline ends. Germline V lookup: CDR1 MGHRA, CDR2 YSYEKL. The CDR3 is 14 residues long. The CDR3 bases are TGCGCCAGCAGGTCCCAGGGAGGTGGTGAAAAACTGTTTTTT. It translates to CASRSQGGGEKLFF.

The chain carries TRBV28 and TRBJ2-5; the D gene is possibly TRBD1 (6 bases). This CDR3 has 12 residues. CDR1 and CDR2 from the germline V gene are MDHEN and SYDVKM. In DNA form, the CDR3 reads TGTGGCACGTCGGACAGCCAAGAGACCCAGTACTTC. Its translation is CGTSDSQETQYF.

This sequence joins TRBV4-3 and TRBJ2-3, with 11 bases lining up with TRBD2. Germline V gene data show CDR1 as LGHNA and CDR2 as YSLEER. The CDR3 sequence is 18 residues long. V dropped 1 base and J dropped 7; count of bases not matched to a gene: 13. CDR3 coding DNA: TGCGCCAGCAGCCAAGTGTGGGGCCTAGCGGGGGGTTCCAATACGCAGTATTTT. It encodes CASSQVWGLAGGSNTQYF.

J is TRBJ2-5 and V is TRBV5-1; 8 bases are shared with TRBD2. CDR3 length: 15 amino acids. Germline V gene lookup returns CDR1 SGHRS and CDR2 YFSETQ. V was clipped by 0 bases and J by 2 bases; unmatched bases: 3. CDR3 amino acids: CASSLEGTRQETQYF. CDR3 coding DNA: TGCGCCAGCAGCTTGGAAGGGACTAGGCAAGAGACCCAGTACTTC.

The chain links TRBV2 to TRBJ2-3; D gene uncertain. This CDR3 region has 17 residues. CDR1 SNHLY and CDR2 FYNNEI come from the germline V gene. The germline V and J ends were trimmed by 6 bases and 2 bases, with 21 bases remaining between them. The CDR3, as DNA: TGTGCCAGCAGCGATATCCTGACCCATGCGGACACAGATACGCAGTATTTT. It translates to CASSDILTHADTDTQYF. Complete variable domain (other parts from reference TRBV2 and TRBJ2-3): EPEVTQTPSHQVTQMGQEVILRCVPISNHLYFYWYRQILGQKVEFLVSFYNNEISEKSEIFDDQFSVERPDGSNFTLKIRSTKLEDSAMYFCASSDILTHADTDTQYFGPGTRLTVL.

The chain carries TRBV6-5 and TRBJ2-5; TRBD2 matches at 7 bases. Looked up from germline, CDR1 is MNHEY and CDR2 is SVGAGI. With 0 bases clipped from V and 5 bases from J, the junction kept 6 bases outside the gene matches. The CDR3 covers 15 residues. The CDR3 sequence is CASSYSRGSGETQYF. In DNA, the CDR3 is TGTGCCAGCAGTTACTCGCGCGGGAGTGGGGAGACCCAGTACTTC.